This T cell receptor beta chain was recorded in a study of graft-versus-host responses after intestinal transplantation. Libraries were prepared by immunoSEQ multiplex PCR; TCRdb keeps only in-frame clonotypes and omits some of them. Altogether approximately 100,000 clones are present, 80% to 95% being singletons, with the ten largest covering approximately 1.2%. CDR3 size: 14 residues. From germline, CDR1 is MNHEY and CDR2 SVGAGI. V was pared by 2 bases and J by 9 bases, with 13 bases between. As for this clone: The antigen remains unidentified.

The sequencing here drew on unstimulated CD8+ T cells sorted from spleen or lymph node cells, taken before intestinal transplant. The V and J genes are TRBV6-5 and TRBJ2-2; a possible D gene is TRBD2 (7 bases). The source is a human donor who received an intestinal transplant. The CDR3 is CASSYGGGSRELFF. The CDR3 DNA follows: TGTGCCAGCAGTTACGGCGGGGGCTCGAGGGAGCTGTTTTTT.